This passage covers 14 T cell receptor beta chains from one sample sequenced in a study of monozygotic twins with inflammatory bowel disease. TCRdb reanalyzed the 5' RACE reads and collapses them to one entry per CDR3 protein, without DNA. The sample's table shows 300,000 to 400,000 distinct CDR3 sequences. The sample was blood. Receptors originate from a human donor with ulcerative colitis or Crohn's disease, or a healthy co-twin of an affected twin (not recorded which).

The V gene is TRBV5-1, the J gene TRBJ2-5; checking the TCRdb D call of TRBD2 is not possible without DNA. The length of the CDR3 is 12 residues. Germline CDR1 is SGHRS and CDR2 is YFSETQ. CDR3 region: CASSFEGETQYF.

The chain carries TRBV4-3 and TRBJ2-1; TCRdb outputs TRBD1, but without DNA this stays unchecked. The CDR3 length is 16 residues. The V gene's germline CDR1 is LGHNA and CDR2 YSLEER. CDR3 residues: CASSQGAQGGYNEQFF.

The chain joins TRBV18 to TRBJ1-2; no DNA is available, so the TRBD1 call from TCRdb remains unchecked. The CDR3 is 15 amino acids. Germline V gene data show CDR1 as KGHSH and CDR2 as LQKENI. CDR3 amino acids: CASSLEPGRRYGYTF.

The rearrangement links TRBV11-2 to TRBJ2-5; the TCRdb call, TRBD2, lacks DNA for checking. This CDR3 spans 17 amino acids. CDR1 is SGHAT, CDR2 FQNNGV, per germline. The CDR3 reads CASRVLTSGYPREAQYF.

This rearrangement joins TRBV30 to TRBJ1-6. The CDR3 spans 14 residues. Germline V gene sequence: CDR1 GTSNPN, CDR2 SVGIG (reference sequence). CDR3 sequence: CAWTRSANNSPLHF.

The chain couples TRBV7-2 to TRBJ2-1; with no DNA, the TCRdb D assignment of TRBD2 cannot be verified. The germline CDR1 and CDR2 sequences are SGHTA and FQGNSA. The CDR3 sequence is 14 residues long. The CDR3 loop reads CASSLGLLALEQFF.

The genes are TRBV5-1 and TRBJ2-3; TCRdb picks TRBD1, but there is no DNA to check that call. This CDR3 region has 14 residues. Germline V lookup: CDR1 SGHRS, CDR2 YFSETQ. The CDR3 spells CASSLGRAADTQYF.

This chain uses TRBV5-1 with TRBJ1-2; TCRdb's D call, TRBD1, is unchecked because there is no DNA. In germline, CDR1 is SGHRS, CDR2 YFSETQ. The CDR3 is 15 residues long. The CDR3 reads CASSPGQPINYGYTF.

J is TRBJ1-2 and V is TRBV4-2; TCRdb indicates TRBD1, and absent DNA this call remains unverified. The germline CDR1 and CDR2 sequences are LGHNA and YNFKEQ. This CDR3 contains 17 residues. This CDR3 is CASSQGSTGRIYYGYTF.

The genes are TRBV29-1 and TRBJ2-4; TCRdb indicates TRBD1, and absent DNA this call remains unverified. The V gene's germline CDR1 is SQVTM and CDR2 ANQGSEA. The CDR3 sequence is 14 residues long. CDR3 sequence reads: CSVAGQAGGNIQYF.

The chain employs TRBV5-5 and TRBJ2-3; TCRdb indicates TRBD1, and absent DNA this call remains unverified. The CDR3 runs to 14 residues. The germline gives CDR1 SGHKS, CDR2 YYEKEE (reference sequence). The CDR3 here is CASATGTHTDTQYF.

The chain couples TRBV30 to TRBJ1-1. Germline V lookup: CDR1 GTSNPN, CDR2 SVGIG (reference sequence). This CDR3 is 14 amino acids long. The CDR3: CAWSADTLNPEAFF.

The chain joins TRBV12-3 or TRBV12-4 to TRBJ1-1. The CDR3 is 14 residues long. CDR3 sequence reads: CASSWDMRVPEAFF.

V and J are TRBV15 and TRBJ1-6; TCRdb outputs TRBD1, but without DNA this stays unchecked. Germline V CDR1 and CDR2: LNHNV, YYDKDF (reference sequence). This CDR3 has 18 amino acids. CDR3 residues: CATSRPSAQGVRKSPLHF.